These 30 T cell receptor beta chains were all obtained from the same sample, sequenced in a study of regulatory T cells in long-lasting Graves disease. Documented time point: newly diagnosed GD, antithyroid drugs for less than 3 months. Generation of the TCR library employed RNA extracted from PBMCs. Investigators prepared the TCR beta libraries by applying iRepertoire HTBI primers and Arm-PCR of CDR3 regions. TCRdb re-called the multiplex PCR reads with MiXCR, one entry per CDR3 protein. The sample holds 350,000 to 550,000 distinct CDR3 sequences, about 17% seen once. These data were likewise used in another study, on T cells in Graves' hyperthyroidism and ophthalmopathy.

The specimen comprised peripheral blood mononuclear cells (PBMCs), sampled at new diagnosis, from a patient treated with antithyroid drugs. These receptor sequences come from a woman under 30 with Graves disease.

As to this clonotype: A much larger clone differs by one base, so this may be a read error. The chain couples TRBV2 to TRBJ2-5; TRBD1 is a possible D gene (5 bases). The length of the CDR3 is 11 residues. Germline CDR1 SNHLY, CDR2 FYNNEI. CDR3 in amino acids: CTSREVETQYF. CDR3 sequence (DNA): TGTACCAGCAGGGAAGTAGAGACCCAGTACTTC.

This rearrangement joins TRBV20-1 to TRBJ2-1, with D perhaps TRBD2 (5 bases). The CDR3 loop spans 12 amino acids. Germline loops: CDR1 DFQATT, CDR2 SNEGSKA (reference sequence). Trimming took 4 bases from V and 7 from J, leaving 11 bases between them. CDR3 loop: CSATRTSNEQFF. For the CDR3, the DNA is TGCAGTGCTACAAGGACTTCTAATGAGCAGTTCTTC.

The chain combines TRBV6-1 with TRBJ2-7; 7 bases align to TRBD1. Germline loops: CDR1 MNHNS, CDR2 SASEGT. Unmatched junction bases numbered 6, after V lost 5 bases and J lost 2 bases. CDR3 length: 14 residues. The CDR3 spells CASSQIGTAYEQYF. The CDR3 DNA sequence: TGTGCCAGCAGTCAGATCGGGACAGCCTACGAGCAGTACTTC.

The chain uses TRBV7-2 and TRBJ2-7, with 14 bases aligning to TRBD2. Near its end, the DNA agrees better with TRBJ2-5, so the J call may be wrong. The length of the CDR3 is 17 residues. Germline lookup yields CDR1 SGHTA and CDR2 FQGNSA. The CDR3 loop reads CASSSQGLAGVQETQYF. The CDR3 DNA reads as TGTGCCAGCAGCTCTCAGGGACTAGCGGGGGTACAAGAGACCCAGTACTTC.

This clonotype was observed many times. V gene TRBV3-1 combines with J gene TRBJ2-1; 13 bases fit TRBD2. V lost 1 base to trimming and J lost 10 bases; unmatched junction nucleotides: 4. CDR1 is LGHDT and CDR2 is YNNKEL in the germline V gene (reference sequence). CDR3 size: 15 residues. In DNA, the CDR3 is TGTGCCAGCAGCCAAGGACTAGCGGGAGGCAGGGAGCAGTTCTTC. Protein sequence: CASSQGLAGGREQFF.

V is TRBV5-1 and J is TRBJ1-5; D may be TRBD1 (6 bases). Trimming shortened V by 0 bases and J by 8 bases, and 15 bases separated the two germline ends. The CDR3 totals 15 residues. Germline CDR1 SGHRS, CDR2 YFSETQ. The CDR3 here is CASSLGDTPHEPQHF. For the CDR3, the DNA is TGCGCCAGCAGCTTGGGGGACACCCCTCATGAGCCCCAGCATTTT.

This clonotype was seen ten or more times. V is TRBV6-2 or TRBV6-3 and J is TRBJ2-7; 14 nucleotides agree with TRBD2. The CDR3 covers 17 residues. The germline V gene has CDR1 MNHEY and CDR2 SVGEGT. The V segment lost 2 bases and the J segment 2 bases; nucleotides outside the gene matches: 5. The CDR3, as DNA: TGTGCCAGCAGTTACGGACTAGCGGGAGGAGGAGCCTACGAGCAGTACTTC. It specifies CASSYGLAGGGAYEQYF.

Notes on this clonotype: A much larger clone lies a single base off, so this may be a read error. In DNA form, the CDR3 reads TGTGCCAGCAGTTTCGGTGGACCAAATCAGCCCCAGCATTTT. Protein product: CASSFGGPNQPQHF. The chain has TRBV6-2 or TRBV6-3 and TRBJ1-5; D is ambiguous. V lost 4 bases and J lost 4, with 11 bases in between. Germline V CDR1 and CDR2: MNHEY, SVGEGT. This CDR3 spans 14 amino acids.

Turning to this clonotype: A much larger clone lies a single base off, so this may be a read error. The chain couples TRBV30 to TRBJ1-5, with D tentatively TRBD1 (6 bases). Looked up from germline, CDR1 is GTSNPN and CDR2 is SVGIG (reference sequence). This CDR3 has 16 amino acids. The CDR3 DNA sequence: TGTGTCTGGAGTGAGCTGGCAGGGGAGGCAAATCAGCCCCAGCATTTT. Translating gives CVWSELAGEANQPQHF.

Points on this clonotype: Possible read error: a much larger clone is one base away. The chain links TRBV20-1 to TRBJ2-7, with 8 bases matching TRBD2. The V gene's germline CDR1 is DFQATT and CDR2 SNEGSKA (reference sequence). The CDR3 is made up of 13 amino acids. J was trimmed by 5 bases and V by 4 bases; bases with no gene match: 7. Here the CDR3 reads CSATHSGENEQYF. The CDR3 DNA reads TGCAGTGCTACCCATAGCGGGGAGAACGAGCAGTACTTC.

This clonotype has ten or more counts. The rearrangement uses TRBV7-2 and TRBJ1-1, with 9 bases aligning to TRBD1. Germline CDR1 is SGHTA and CDR2 is FQGNSA. V dropped 2 bases and J dropped 0; count of bases not matched to a gene: 1. CDR3 length equals 15 residues. In nucleotides, the CDR3 is TGTGCCAGCAGCTTACGGGACAGGGTGAACACTGAAGCTTTCTTT. Encoded protein: CASSLRDRVNTEAFF.

The sample holds many counts of this clonotype. This rearrangement joins TRBV7-8 to TRBJ2-3, with 9 bases aligning to TRBD1. Germline CDR1 SGHVS, CDR2 FQNEAQ. This CDR3 contains 17 residues. The V and J ends lost 5 bases and 2 bases, in that order; junction bases with no gene match: 11. The DNA of the CDR3 is TGTGCCAGCAGCCACCGGACAGGGGAGGGGGCCACAGATACGCAGTATTTT. Protein: CASSHRTGEGATDTQYF. Using reference TRBV7-8 and TRBJ2-3 for the parts outside the CDR3, the full variable domain is GAGVSQSPRYKVAKRGQDVALRCDPISGHVSLFWYQQALGQGPEFLTYFQNEAQLDKSGLPSDRFFAERPEGSVSTLKIQRTQQEDSAVYLCASSHRTGEGATDTQYFGPGTRLTVL.

The V call is TRBV6-2 or TRBV6-3, the J call TRBJ2-1, with D unclear. The CDR3 totals 11 residues. V was trimmed by 6 bases and J by 8 bases, leaving 8 bases between them. Germline CDR1 reads MNHEY; CDR2 reads SVGEGT. In nucleotides, the CDR3 is TGTGCCAGCAGGGTAAAGGATGAGCAGTTCTTC. This codes for CASRVKDEQFF.

This clonotype appeared a few times. V usage is TRBV12-3 or TRBV12-4 and J usage is TRBJ2-1, with a tentative D call TRBD1 (5 bases). Between the trimmed V and J ends, which lost 6 bases and 9 bases, there was a span of 24 bases. CDR3 length: 16 residues. CDR3 protein: CASSPKWGPSNSEQFF. The CDR3 DNA reads TGTGCCAGCAGCCCGAAGTGGGGCCCCTCCAATAGTGAGCAGTTCTTC.

This clonotype was counted at least ten times. The J gene is TRBJ2-3, the V gene TRBV3-1, with TRBD1 matching over 7 bases. V dropped 0 bases and J dropped 8; count of bases not matched to a gene: 5. Germline assignment: CDR1 LGHDT and CDR2 YNNKEL (reference sequence). The CDR3 covers 14 residues. CDR3 bases: TGTGCCAGCAGCCAAGAAAAGGGGGCAGGTACGCAGTATTTT. Translation gives CASSQEKGAGTQYF.

This clonotype was counted between two and nine times. The chain carries TRBV30 and TRBJ1-6, with TRBD1 as a possible D gene (5 bases). V dropped 3 bases and J dropped 5 bases, with 11 bases sitting between them. The germline V gene has CDR1 GTSNPN and CDR2 SVGIG (reference sequence). This CDR3 region has 14 residues. The CDR3 protein is CAWSPGRHNSPLHF. The CDR3 region has the DNA TGTGCCTGGAGCCCGGGACGGCATAATTCACCCCTCCACTTT.

This clonotype occurred many times. CDR3 region: CSASPLPNYGYTF. As DNA, the CDR3 is TGCAGTGCTAGCCCCCTACCTAACTATGGCTACACCTTC. The chain uses TRBV20-1 and TRBJ1-2; D uncertain. The V and J ends lost 3 bases and 0 bases respectively, with 8 bases between them. Per the germline V gene, CDR1 is DFQATT and CDR2 is SNEGSKA (reference sequence). CDR3 length: 13 residues.

This clonotype was seen more than once but under ten times. The gene calls are TRBV7-2 and TRBJ1-1; no clear D gene. This CDR3 spans 14 amino acids. Per the germline V gene, CDR1 is SGHTA and CDR2 is FQGNSA. V lost 1 base, J lost 6 bases, and 12 bases lay in between. Written as DNA, the CDR3 is TGTGCCAGCAGCTTAGTGAGTAGGCGGCCTGAAGCTTTCTTT. It is translated as CASSLVSRRPEAFF.

With respect to this clonotype: Sequence at one end of the junction differs from germline and may be a read error. This sequence joins TRBV9 and TRBJ2-3; the D gene is possibly TRBD2 (5 bases). Germline values: CDR1 SGDLS, CDR2 YYNGEE. This CDR3 has 15 amino acids. The CDR3 is CASSVGRSGSDTQCF. The CDR3 DNA reads as TGTGCCAGCAGCGTAGGGAGGTCGGGATCGGATACGCAGTGTTTT. Combining the CDR3 with reference TRBV9 and TRBJ2-3 gives the whole variable domain DSGVTQTPKHLITATGQRVTLRCSPRSGDLSVYWYQQSLDQGLQFLIQYYNGEERAKGNILERFSAQQFPDLHSELNLSSLELGDSALYFCASSVGRSGSDTQCFGPGTRLTVL.

This clonotype was seen ten or more times. The rearrangement links TRBV18 to TRBJ1-1, with a weak D call TRBD1 (5 bases). The CDR3 is 17 amino acids. Germline CDR1 reads KGHSH; CDR2 reads LQKENI. Trimming left V 3 bases short and J 5 bases short, with 22 bases between. The CDR3 coding sequence is TGTGCCAGCTCACCCCTAGGGCAGGGCCCTGGAGGGACTGAAGCTTTCTTT. Translating it yields CASSPLGQGPGGTEAFF.

This clonotype was seen repeatedly, ten times or more. The genes are TRBV12-3 or TRBV12-4 and TRBJ2-7; D may match TRBD1 or TRBD2 (5 bases each). Trimming took off 5 bases at V and 5 bases at J, with 25 bases between the two ends. The CDR3 totals 17 residues. The CDR3 DNA reads as TGTGCCAGCAGTGCCCACATTGGGACCGACCTTTCGAACGAGCAGTACTTC. It is translated as CASSAHIGTDLSNEQYF.

This clonotype has at least ten counts. The rearrangement uses TRBV9 and TRBJ1-1; D is unresolved. CDR1 is SGDLS, CDR2 YYNGEE, per germline. V lost 4 bases and J lost 1, with 17 bases in between. CDR3 size: 16 residues. Here the CDR3 reads CASSPHLMTQNTEAFF. The CDR3 DNA follows: TGTGCCAGCAGCCCGCACCTAATGACACAGAACACTGAAGCTTTCTTT.

This clonotype appeared once. The V call is TRBV5-5, the J call TRBJ1-5, with D maybe TRBD1 (5 bases). This CDR3 has 14 residues. Trimming shortened V by 4 bases and J by 4 bases, and 12 bases separated the two germline ends. Germline CDR1 is SGHKS and CDR2 is YYEKEE (reference sequence). The DNA of the CDR3 is TGTGCCAGCAGCCCCGGGGCTCAAAATCAGCCCCAGCATTTT. Its translation is CASSPGAQNQPQHF.

This clonotype was counted only a few times. With a much larger clone just one base away, this may be a read error. The chain carries TRBV6-5 and TRBJ2-7; D ambiguous. The CDR3 runs 16 residues. Deletions cut 4 bases from V and 1 base from J, with 17 bases between. The germline CDR1 and CDR2 sequences are MNHEY and SVGAGI. Written as DNA, the CDR3 is TGTGCCAGCAGTTTCGTCAGTGTCATCACGTCCTACGAGCAGTACTTC. It specifies CASSFVSVITSYEQYF.

There are a few counts of this clonotype. The rearrangement joins TRBV20-1 to TRBJ2-6; TRBD2 might be the D (5 bases). This CDR3 has 15 residues. Germline V gives CDR1 DFQATT, CDR2 SNEGSKA (reference sequence). V was trimmed by 3 bases and J by 2 bases, leaving 11 bases between them. The CDR3 protein is CSARQDYPGANVLTF. DNA for the CDR3: TGCAGTGCTAGGCAAGACTATCCTGGGGCCAACGTCCTGACTTTC.

There are many counts of this clonotype. This chain joins TRBV6-5 and TRBJ2-7; 8 bases map to TRBD2. Trimming took 0 bases from V and 2 from J; bases not matched to a gene: 0. Germline CDR1 is MNHEY and CDR2 is SVGAGI. The CDR3 contains 14 residues. The CDR3 loop reads CASSYSTSAYEQYF. The CDR3 DNA reads TGTGCCAGCAGTTACTCGACTAGCGCCTACGAGCAGTACTTC.

This clonotype has at least ten counts. The conserved phenylalanine or tryptophan normally closing the CDR3 is absent here, so this likely arose from a read error. The limits of the CDR3 on the DNA are not certain, so only TCRdb's listed CDR3 is given. This chain's CDR3 is CASSFGPGTDVFI. The chain recombines TRBV11-1 with TRBJ2-1; the table's D call, TRBD1, has no DNA check behind it. Germline V gene data show CDR1 as SGHAT and CDR2 as FQDESV (reference sequence). From its first to its last residue, the CDR3 has 13 amino acids.

This clonotype was seen ten or more times. CDR3 sequence reads: CASSYGGGRMNTEAFF. The DNA for the CDR3 is TGTGCCAGCAGCTACGGCGGGGGGCGAATGAACACTGAAGCTTTCTTT. V gene TRBV11-3 combines with J gene TRBJ1-1, with D maybe TRBD1 (6 bases). Germline V gene sequence: CDR1 SGHNT, CDR2 YENEEA. V shed 4 bases and J shed 0 bases, with 15 bases lying between them. CDR3 length: 16 amino acids.

This chain uses TRBV3-1 with TRBJ2-7, with D possibly TRBD1 on 7 matching bases. Trimming cost V 4 bases and J 5 bases, with 12 bases left between them. Germline V gene data show CDR1 as LGHDT and CDR2 as YNNKEL (reference sequence). This CDR3 contains 13 residues. CDR3 nucleotides: TGTGCCAGCAGCCGACCAGGGGGGCACGAGCAGTACTTC. It specifies CASSRPGGHEQYF.

This clonotype was seen at least ten times. This rearrangement joins TRBV28 to TRBJ1-1, with a weak D call TRBD1 (5 bases). In germline, CDR1 is MDHEN, CDR2 SYDVKM. Trimming removed 2 bases at V and 8 bases at J, with 12 bases between. CDR3 size: 13 residues. CDR3 region: CASSLVGLGEAFF. CDR3 coding DNA: TGTGCCAGCAGTTTAGTGGGGCTTGGGGAAGCTTTCTTT.